Below are 24 T cell receptor beta chains sequenced from a single sample in a study of tumor-infiltrating lymphocytes in primary liver carcinoma. Germline DNA was extracted alongside blood RNA, which was obtained from unsorted whole blood. Making TCR beta cDNA involved approximately 510 ng total RNA and a constant-region primer. Employing slightly modified ARM-PCR, three nested multiplex PCR rounds were run, and these gave rise to the TCR beta libraries. The two initial PCR rounds, around 10 cycles each, used TRBV1-TRBV30 forward and C-beta reverse primers. TCRdb passed the multiplex PCR reads through MiXCR, listing each CDR3 protein once. The profile shows about 350,000 distinct CDR3 sequences, 65% of them singletons. Input material: peripheral blood. These receptors all stem from a man aged 35 to 55 with primary liver carcinoma and hepatitis B virus infection.

This clonotype was seen at least ten times. The V and J genes are TRBV12-3 or TRBV12-4 and TRBJ1-2; TRBD1 matches at 9 bases. Trimming removed 9 bases from V and 5 bases from J; junction bases left unmatched: 10. CDR3 length equals 14 residues. Here the CDR3 reads CASSLADRGYGYTF. In nucleotides, the CDR3 is TGTGCCAGTTCCCTCGCCGACAGGGGGTATGGCTACACCTTC.

This clonotype was recorded once. This chain uses TRBV4-2 with TRBJ1-4, with D uncertain. Germline-derived CDR1 and CDR2 are LGHNA and YNFKEQ. This CDR3 is built from 18 residues. Between the trimmed V and J ends, which lost 2 bases and 0 bases, there was a span of 16 bases. The CDR3: CASSQIVSSGATNEKLFF. The CDR3 DNA is TGTGCCAGCAGCCAAATTGTCTCAAGCGGCGCAACTAATGAAAAACTGTTTTTT.

Many counts were recorded for this clonotype. As DNA, the CDR3 is TGTGCCAGTAAGGGACAGCCCCAAGAGACCCAGTACTTC. It specifies CASKGQPQETQYF. V gene TRBV6-1 combines with J gene TRBJ2-5; 7 bases agree with TRBD1. Germline trimming cut 9 bases from V and 1 base from J; bases unmatched to any gene: 5. This CDR3 has 13 amino acids. Germline loops: CDR1 MNHNS, CDR2 SASEGT.

Turning to this clonotype: Relative to the germline gene, one junction end is altered; a read error may explain this. This chain connects TRBV29-1 to TRBJ2-4; unclear D gene. The CDR3 has 12 amino acids. The germline V gene encodes CDR1 SQVTM and CDR2 ANQGSEA. CDR3 amino acids: CSIGEAKNNQYF. The CDR3 nucleotides are TGCAGCATTGGGGAAGCCAAAAACAATCAGTACTTC.

This rearrangement joins TRBV5-1 to TRBJ2-6; D is perhaps TRBD1 or TRBD2 (5 bases each). Trimming pared 4 bases from V and 2 bases from J, leaving 10 bases between. CDR1 is SGHRS, CDR2 YFSETQ, per germline. The CDR3 totals 15 residues. The DNA for the CDR3 is TGCGCCAGCAGCCGTTGGGACCCTGGGGCCAACGTCCTGACTTTC. Translated, it gives CASSRWDPGANVLTF.

About this clonotype itself: Possible read error: a much larger clone is one base away. This chain connects TRBV6-2 or TRBV6-3 to TRBJ2-2; D gene unclear. The CDR3 sequence is 13 residues long. Germline loops: CDR1 MNHEY, CDR2 SVGEGT. The CDR3 region is CASSYPNIGELFF. The CDR3 region has the DNA TGTGCCAGCAGTTATCCGAACATCGGGGAGCTGTTTTTT.

As for this clonotype: A junction end diverges from the germline sequence, so it may reflect a read error. V is TRBV25-1 and J is TRBJ2-7; no definite D call. The CDR3 length is 12 residues. The germline V gene has CDR1 MGHDK and CDR2 SYGVNS. The CDR3 sequence is CATHGHAYKQYF. The CDR3 DNA is TGTGCCACCCATGGGCATGCCTACAAGCAGTATTTC.

With regard to this clonotype: The CDR3 does not close with the conserved phenylalanine or tryptophan, likely indicating a read error. The chain links TRBV11-2 to TRBJ1-1; 7 bases agree with TRBD1. V lost 1 base, J lost 5 bases, and 10 bases stayed unmatched. The length of the CDR3 is 16 residues. Germline V gene data show CDR1 as SGHAT and CDR2 as FQNNGV. The CDR3 nucleotides read TGTGCCAGCAGCTTAGGGCAGGGGGTGCTGGGGACTGAAGCTTTCTCT. Protein product: CASSLGQGVLGTEAFS.

Comments on this clonotype: The CDR3 carries no conserved terminal phenylalanine or tryptophan, so it likely arises from a read error. The rearrangement links TRBV6-2 or TRBV6-3 to TRBJ2-7; the D gene is possibly TRBD2 (5 bases). Deletions cut 9 bases from V and 6 bases from J, with 21 bases between. This CDR3 spans 14 amino acids. Germline CDR1 MNHEY, CDR2 SVGEGT. CDR3 coding DNA: TGTGCCAGTGGAGCGGTTTTTCAGTTCGGCGAGCAGTACCCC. Protein sequence: CASGAVFQFGEQYP.

The rearrangement links TRBV12-5 to TRBJ2-5; 9 bases agree with TRBD1. The CDR3 totals 15 residues. Per germline, CDR1 LGHNT and CDR2 FRNRAP. V trimming: 5 bases; J trimming: 5 bases; junction bases outside the gene matches: 9. For the CDR3, the DNA is TGTGCTAGTGGTCCCCGGACAGGGGTGGGTGAGACCCAGTACTTC. Its translation is CASGPRTGVGETQYF.

This clonotype was seen at least ten times. The chain employs TRBV4-1 and TRBJ2-3; D is ambiguous. The CDR3 has 14 amino acids. Germline V gene lookup returns CDR1 MGHRA and CDR2 YSYEKL. V was clipped by 1 base and J by 3 bases, with 8 bases between them. The CDR3: CASSQGVETDTQYF. The CDR3 DNA sequence: TGCGCCAGCAGCCAAGGTGTGGAAACAGATACGCAGTATTTT.

V usage is TRBV29-1 and J usage is TRBJ2-2; D may correspond to TRBD1 or TRBD2 (5 bases each). The CDR3 contains 14 residues. V was clipped by 6 bases and J by 4 bases, with 15 bases between them. Germline values: CDR1 SQVTM, CDR2 ANQGSEA. DNA of the CDR3: TGCAGCGTCCTCAGTCCGGGACCCACCGGGGAGCTGTTTTTT. Protein sequence: CSVLSPGPTGELFF.

The genes are TRBV30 and TRBJ1-5; TRBD1 agrees at 7 bases. This CDR3 contains 15 residues. Germline CDR1 is GTSNPN and CDR2 is SVGIG (reference sequence). The V and J ends lost 2 bases and 3 bases, in that order; junction bases with no gene match: 7. The CDR3 protein is CAWSMNGTVNQPQHF. CDR3 DNA: TGTGCCTGGAGTATGAACGGGACAGTCAATCAGCCCCAGCATTTT.

This clonotype was detected a few times. A junction end diverges from the germline sequence, so it may reflect a read error. The chain carries TRBV11-2 and TRBJ2-5; the D gene is possibly TRBD2 (6 bases). This CDR3 has 15 residues. Looked up from germline, CDR1 is SGHAT and CDR2 is FQNNGV. The CDR3 here is CAGSLVGGEEGTQYF. The CDR3 DNA reads TGTGCCGGCAGCTTAGTGGGAGGCGAGGAAGGGACCCAGTACTTC.

Notes on this clonotype: The junction departs from the called germline gene at one end, perhaps through a read error. The chain employs TRBV12-3 or TRBV12-4 and TRBJ1-1; TRBD1 aligns across 10 bases. CDR3 length equals 14 residues. The CDR3 coding sequence is TGTGCCAGCAGTTCGGGGGACAGGGGAACTGAAGCTTCCTTT. Translation gives CASSSGDRGTEASF.

The count of this clonotype is one. Since a much larger clone is just one base distant, this may be a read error. The chain carries TRBV20-1 and TRBJ1-6; 8 positions match TRBD1. V gave up 6 bases and J gave up 9 bases; unmatched junction bases: 10. Germline lookup yields CDR1 DFQATT and CDR2 SNEGSKA (reference sequence). The CDR3 has 14 residues. The CDR3 protein is CSADTDRESSPLHF. The CDR3 DNA follows: TGCAGTGCAGACACGGACAGGGAGAGTTCACCCCTCCACTTT.

The rearrangement joins TRBV6-1 to TRBJ2-7; 8 bases are a match to TRBD1. Unmatched junction bases numbered 9, after V lost 7 bases and J lost 4 bases. Looked up from germline, CDR1 is MNHNS and CDR2 is SASEGT. The CDR3 sequence is 14 residues long. CDR3 sequence reads: CASTYGQGWYEQYF. The CDR3 DNA is TGTGCCAGCACCTACGGACAGGGATGGTACGAGCAGTACTTC.

As DNA, the CDR3 is TGTGCCAGCAGCACCGGACAGGGTCCTGGCTACACCTTC. Translating it yields CASSTGQGPGYTF. This rearrangement joins TRBV12-3 or TRBV12-4 to TRBJ1-2; 8 bases are shared with TRBD1. The CDR3 length is 13 residues. V shed 6 bases, J shed 7 bases, and the junction held 7 bases outside the gene matches.

V and J are TRBV5-1 and TRBJ2-5, with 8 nucleotides matching TRBD1. Germline CDR1 and CDR2: SGHRS and YFSETQ. J was trimmed by 2 bases and V by 3 bases; bases with no gene match: 6. The CDR3 extends over 15 amino acids. The CDR3 nucleotides are TGCGCCAGCAGCTGGACAGGGTTGGGGCAAGAGACCCAGTACTTC. Amino acid sequence: CASSWTGLGQETQYF.

The CDR3 here is CASGRQGVARELFF. The CDR3 DNA sequence: TGTGCCAGCGGAAGACAGGGGGTCGCCCGGGAGCTGTTTTTT. The genes are TRBV11-2 and TRBJ2-2; 9 bases line up with TRBD1. The CDR3 runs to 14 residues. J gave up 9 bases and V 8 bases, and 10 bases lay outside the gene matches. Germline V CDR1 and CDR2: SGHAT, FQNNGV.

V and J are TRBV5-4 and TRBJ2-5; TRBD2 might be the D (6 bases). This CDR3 is built from 15 residues. Trimming took 1 base from V and 3 from J, leaving 13 bases between them. The germline CDR1 and CDR2 sequences are SGHNT and YYREEE (reference sequence). The CDR3 sequence is CASSLSGREKETQYF. CDR3 nucleotides: TGTGCCAGCAGCTTGTCGGGGCGGGAAAAAGAGACCCAGTACTTC.

This clonotype has only a few counts. The J gene is TRBJ1-1, the V gene TRBV5-1; no firm D call. V dropped 0 bases and J dropped 0 bases, with 12 bases sitting between them. CDR3 length: 16 amino acids. Germline V CDR1 and CDR2: SGHRS, YFSETQ. The CDR3 reads CASSLERLTMNTEAFF. The CDR3 coding sequence is TGCGCCAGCAGCTTGGAGAGGCTGACAATGAACACTGAAGCTTTCTTT.

This sequence joins TRBV5-6 and TRBJ1-5, with 9 bases lining up with TRBD1. This CDR3 region has 17 residues. Germline CDR1 reads SGHDT; CDR2 reads YYEEEE. The J segment lost 1 base and the V segment lost 0 bases, leaving 5 bases of the junction unmatched. The CDR3 coding sequence is TGTGCCAGCAGCTTGGGGGTGGGGACAGGGAGCAATCAGCCCCAGCATTTT. Translation: CASSLGVGTGSNQPQHF.

This clonotype showed up many times. V usage is TRBV5-4 and J usage is TRBJ1-1; D is perhaps TRBD1 (5 bases). The CDR3 sequence is 13 residues long. The germline CDR1 and CDR2 sequences are SGHNT and YYREEE (reference sequence). V shed 5 bases and J shed 5 bases, with 13 bases lying between them. CDR3 in amino acids: CASSPSRETEAFF. In DNA, the CDR3 is TGTGCCAGCAGTCCCTCCAGGGAGACTGAAGCTTTCTTT. The full variable domain, its missing parts supplied by reference TRBV5-4 and TRBJ1-1, is ETGVTQSPTHLIKTRGQQVTLRCSSQSGHNTVSWYQQALGQGPQFIFQYYREEENGRGNFPPRFSGLQFPNYSSELNVNALELDDSALYLCASSPSRETEAFFGQGTRLTVV.